Following are 30 T cell receptor beta chains from one sample sequenced in a study of cytomegalovirus exposure and HLA in healthy donors. A multiplex PCR was run with 60 Vbeta primers and 13 Jbeta primers. Only in-frame clones appear in the TCRdb table, and some are missing; sequencing was by immunoSEQ multiplex PCR. Here the sample spans 180,000 or so clones, more than 65% being singletons. The sequenced sample consisted of PBMCs. The receptors stem from a woman under 40 in good health and CMV-seropositive.

This chain uses TRBV12-5 with TRBJ2-7; D unresolved. The length of the CDR3 is 14 residues. V gave up 5 bases and J gave up 0 bases, with 11 bases separating them. Germline lookup yields CDR1 LGHNT and CDR2 FRNRAP. CDR3 residues: CASGPGFFSYEQYF. In DNA, the CDR3 is TGTGCTAGTGGTCCCGGGTTCTTCTCCTACGAGCAGTACTTC.

J is TRBJ2-2 and V is TRBV29-1, with 11 bases aligning to TRBD1. Germline V gene data show CDR1 as SQVTM and CDR2 as ANQGSEA. The trim removed 7 bases at V and 0 bases at J, leaving 4 bases unmatched. CDR3 length equals 15 residues. In DNA, the CDR3 is TGCAGCGCCGGACAGGGGGCCTCGAACACCGGGGAGCTGTTTTTT. This gives the protein CSAGQGASNTGELFF.

V gene TRBV19 combines with J gene TRBJ1-4, with D tentatively TRBD1 (5 bases). Germline CDR1 LNHDA, CDR2 SQIVND (reference sequence). Trimming left V 5 bases short and J 5 bases short, with 12 bases between. The CDR3 extends over 14 amino acids. CDR3: CASSYGGDNEKLFF. The CDR3 nucleotides read TGTGCCAGTAGTTACGGAGGGGACAATGAAAAACTGTTTTTT. The full variable domain, in which reference TRBV19 and TRBJ1-4 provide the parts outside the CDR3, is DGGITQSPKYLFRKEGQNVTLSCEQNLNHDAMYWYRQDPGQGLRLIYYSQIVNDFQKGDIAEGYSVSREKKESFPLTVTSAQKNPTAFYLCASSYGGDNEKLFFGSGTQLSVL.

V usage is TRBV6-6 and J usage is TRBJ2-2; 7 bases line up with TRBD1. Germline values: CDR1 MNHNY, CDR2 SVGAGI (reference sequence). V shed 8 bases, J shed 3 bases, and the junction held 9 bases outside the gene matches. The CDR3 is made up of 15 amino acids. CDR3 coding DNA: TGTGCCAGCTTAGGGGGACAGATTTACACCGGGGAGCTGTTTTTT. Its translation: CASLGGQIYTGELFF.

There are a few counts of this clone. The rearrangement uses TRBV28 and TRBJ1-6; D possibly corresponds to TRBD1 (6 bases). In germline, CDR1 is MDHEN, CDR2 SYDVKM. The CDR3 loop spans 13 amino acids. V shed 4 bases and J shed 9 bases, with 10 bases lying between them. The CDR3 DNA sequence: TGTGCCAGCAGTTACAGGGTTAGTTCACCCCTCCACTTT. Encoded protein: CASSYRVSSPLHF.

The chain uses TRBV27 and TRBJ2-7, with D possibly matching TRBD1 (6 bases). Germline CDR1 is MNHEY and CDR2 is SMNVEV (reference sequence). This CDR3 is 13 amino acids long. Trimming took 3 bases from V and 3 from J, leaving 9 bases between them. The DNA for the CDR3 is TGTGCCAGCAGTTTGGGCAGGGGCTACGAGCAGTACTTC. It codes for CASSLGRGYEQYF.

The chain has TRBV19 and TRBJ2-6; tentative D call: TRBD2 (5 bases). CDR1 is LNHDA and CDR2 is SQIVND in the germline V gene (reference sequence). This CDR3 contains 16 residues. Here the CDR3 reads CALRGARSSGANVLTF. CDR3 bases: TGTGCTCTCCGGGGAGCTCGAAGCTCTGGGGCCAACGTCCTGACTTTC.

Comments on this clone: Lacking the conserved final phenylalanine or tryptophan, this CDR3 likely reflects a read error. The rearrangement links TRBV28 to TRBJ2-6, with D possibly matching TRBD1 (5 bases). Germline V gene data show CDR1 as MDHEN and CDR2 as SYDVKM. The CDR3 extends over 15 amino acids. The CDR3 bases are TGTGCCAGCAGCTTAACAGCGCCTGGGGCCAACGGCCTGACTCTC. Encoded protein: CASSLTAPGANGLTL.

The chain carries TRBV19 and TRBJ2-7; a weak D match, TRBD1 (6 bases). Per germline, CDR1 LNHDA and CDR2 SQIVND (reference sequence). The V gene lost 5 bases and the J gene lost 2 bases, with 19 bases spanning the gap. This CDR3 is built from 16 residues. The CDR3 reads CASSASDSHPPYEQYF. The CDR3 DNA reads TGTGCCAGTAGTGCCTCGGACAGCCATCCCCCCTACGAGCAGTACTTC.

The chain has TRBV1 and TRBJ2-5; no DNA check was done on the table's D call, TRBD2. TRBV1 is tagged as a pseudogene. CDR3 length equals 14 residues. For the CDR3, the DNA is TGCACCAGCGAGGCGGGGGGTCATGAAGAGACCCAGTACTTC. Translated: CTSEAGGHEETQYF.

The chain recombines TRBV10-3 with TRBJ2-3, with 10 positions matching TRBD1. In germline, CDR1 is ENHRY, CDR2 SYGVKD. This CDR3 spans 13 amino acids. Unmatched junction bases numbered 3, after V lost 8 bases and J lost 4 bases. The CDR3 loop reads CAILGQGADTQYF. In DNA form, the CDR3 reads TGTGCCATCCTAGGACAGGGGGCAGATACGCAGTATTTT.

This clone was counted only a few times. This chain joins TRBV11-2 and TRBJ2-1; D perhaps matches TRBD2 (5 bases). CDR1 and CDR2 from the germline V gene are SGHAT and FQNNGV. This CDR3 is built from 12 residues. Trimming took 7 bases from V and 5 from J, leaving 9 bases between them. In nucleotides, the CDR3 is TGTGCCAGCAAGAGGGTCCACAATGAGCAGTTCTTC. The encoded protein is CASKRVHNEQFF.

This clone came up a few times. The chain combines TRBV5-4 with TRBJ1-4, with 7 bases lining up with TRBD1. With V trimmed by 4 bases and J by 7 bases, 10 bases remained unmatched. There are 15 residues in the CDR3. Germline CDR1 reads SGHNT; CDR2 reads YYREEE (reference sequence). In DNA, the CDR3 is TGTGCCAGCAGCCCCAACAGGGGATCGGGTGAAAAACTGTTTTTT. Its protein product is CASSPNRGSGEKLFF.

This chain joins TRBV4-3 and TRBJ2-1, with 8 bases that match TRBD2. The CDR3 runs 14 residues. The junction had 4 bases not matched to a gene; V was cut back by 3 bases and J by 6 bases. CDR1 LGHNA and CDR2 YSLEER come from the germline V gene. The CDR3 loop reads CASSQSGTSNEQFF. Written as DNA, the CDR3 is TGCGCCAGCAGCCAGTCCGGGACTAGCAATGAGCAGTTCTTC.

V and J are TRBV28 and TRBJ1-4; a possible D gene is TRBD1 (5 bases). Germline CDR1 reads MDHEN; CDR2 reads SYDVKM. Trimming took 6 bases from V and 8 from J, leaving 16 bases between them. The CDR3 has 14 amino acids. CDR3 in DNA: TGTGCCAGCAGCAAAACAGGTTTGAGAGAAAAACTGTTTTTT. Amino acids: CASSKTGLREKLFF.

J is TRBJ1-2 and V is TRBV25-1, with 8 bases lining up with TRBD1. With 5 bases clipped from V and 2 bases from J, the junction kept 4 bases outside the gene matches. Germline V gives CDR1 MGHDK, CDR2 SYGVNS. The CDR3 is made up of 14 amino acids. CDR3 coding DNA: TGTGCCAGCAGTTTGACAGGGGCCAACTATGGCTACACCTTC. Translating it yields CASSLTGANYGYTF.

The V and J genes are TRBV7-9 and TRBJ2-7; no definite D call. Germline assignment: CDR1 SEHNR and CDR2 FQNEAQ (reference sequence). This CDR3 has 13 residues. Trimming cost V 5 bases and J 4 bases, with 12 bases left between them. The CDR3 here is CASSPISSYEQYF. The CDR3 nucleotides read TGTGCCAGCAGCCCGATCTCGAGTTACGAGCAGTACTTC.

The chain is built from TRBV6-6 and TRBJ2-3; possibly TRBD1 for D (5 bases). CDR3 size: 14 residues. Trimming stripped 8 bases from V and 7 bases from J, with 19 bases between. The V gene's germline CDR1 is MNHNY and CDR2 SVGAGI (reference sequence). CDR3 nucleotides: TGTGCCAGCTCACCCAGGGTCCCGTTAAATACGCAGTATTTT. Translation gives CASSPRVPLNTQYF.

This clone was observed a few times. This chain connects TRBV4-2 to TRBJ2-7; 9 bases match TRBD2. Looked up from germline, CDR1 is LGHNA and CDR2 is YNFKEQ. Trimming took 0 bases from V and 7 from J; bases not matched to a gene: 10. The CDR3 runs to 16 residues. The DNA for the CDR3 is TGTGCCAGCAGCCAAGATCCAGGCGGGGGGGCGGGGGAGCAGTACTTC. It encodes CASSQDPGGGAGEQYF.

The chain has TRBV4-3 and TRBJ2-1; TRBD2 matches at 13 bases. Unmatched junction bases numbered 7, after V lost 0 bases and J lost 8 bases. CDR1 and CDR2 (germline): LGHNA, YSLEER. CDR3 length equals 17 residues. CDR3 protein: CASSQDLRLAGGYEQFF. The CDR3, as DNA: TGCGCCAGCAGCCAAGATCTTAGACTAGCGGGGGGCTATGAGCAGTTCTTC.

This clone has a single count. The chain combines TRBV14 with TRBJ1-4; 8 bases agree with TRBD1. CDR3 length: 14 residues. V lost 4 bases to trimming and J lost 10 bases; unmatched junction nucleotides: 8. Looked up from germline, CDR1 is SGHDN and CDR2 is FVKESK. Here the CDR3 reads CASSPTGERRKLFF. The CDR3 region has the DNA TGTGCCAGCAGCCCGACAGGGGAAAGACGAAAACTGTTTTTT.

The chain combines TRBV5-8 with TRBJ2-5; 7 bases map to TRBD2. Germline V gene sequence: CDR1 SGHTS, CDR2 YDEGEE. The J segment lost 4 bases and the V segment lost 4 bases, leaving 7 bases of the junction unmatched. The length of the CDR3 is 14 residues. CDR3 sequence: CASSPVGGGETQYF. CDR3 sequence (DNA): TGTGCCAGCAGCCCGGTTGGCGGGGGAGAGACCCAGTACTTC.

This clone was seen only a few times. The rearrangement links TRBV25-1 to TRBJ2-1, with TRBD1 matching 8 bases. After removal of 3 bases from V and 7 bases from J, the junction contained 8 bases not matched to a gene. The length of the CDR3 is 15 residues. The germline V gene has CDR1 MGHDK and CDR2 SYGVNS. CDR3 amino acids: CASSDAQGARNEQFF. CDR3 nucleotide sequence: TGTGCCAGCAGTGACGCGCAGGGGGCAAGGAATGAGCAGTTCTTC.

This chain uses TRBV5-4 with TRBJ2-3, with a possible D match to TRBD2 (6 bases). CDR3 length equals 17 residues. V was cut by 3 bases and J by 2 bases, with 19 bases left in between. Germline CDR1 SGHNT, CDR2 YYREEE (reference sequence). CDR3 region: CASSSPPRAGITDTQYF. The CDR3 nucleotides read TGTGCCAGCAGCTCCCCCCCTCGGGCGGGGATCACAGATACGCAGTATTTT. The whole variable domain, remainder taken from reference TRBV5-4 and TRBJ2-3, is ETGVTQSPTHLIKTRGQQVTLRCSSQSGHNTVSWYQQALGQGPQFIFQYYREEENGRGNFPPRFSGLQFPNYSSELNVNALELDDSALYLCASSSPPRAGITDTQYFGPGTRLTVL.

The rearrangement links TRBV6-1 to TRBJ1-4; D is unresolved. The CDR3 covers 14 residues. V was shortened by 1 base and J by 8 bases, with 11 bases between the two germline ends. Germline CDR1 and CDR2: MNHNS and SASEGT. CDR3 region: CASSEVPGQEKLFF. DNA for the CDR3: TGTGCCAGCAGTGAAGTTCCGGGTCAGGAAAAACTGTTTTTT.

The chain has TRBV19 and TRBJ1-2; 8 bases map to TRBD1. This CDR3 spans 15 amino acids. V lost 5 bases and J lost 4; bases outside the gene matches: 9. Germline V gene data show CDR1 as LNHDA and CDR2 as SQIVND (reference sequence). CDR3 residues: CASSPDRVMVYGYTF. CDR3 bases: TGTGCCAGTAGTCCGGACAGGGTAATGGTCTATGGCTACACCTTC.

The CDR3 nucleotides read TGTGCCAGCAGCATTTCGGCTACAGGGGGCGCGTCTACTAATGAAAAACTGTTTTTT. Its protein product is CASSISATGGASTNEKLFF. This sequence joins TRBV7-2 and TRBJ1-4; 9 bases are a match to TRBD1. The CDR3 loop spans 19 amino acids. From germline, CDR1 is SGHTA and CDR2 FQGNSA. The V gene end was trimmed by 5 bases and the J gene end by 2 bases; junction bases not matched to a gene: 15.

The V call is TRBV30, the J call TRBJ1-2; perhaps TRBD1 as D (5 bases). Germline CDR1 reads GTSNPN; CDR2 reads SVGIG (reference sequence). Trimming took 3 bases from V and 6 from J, leaving 14 bases between them. The CDR3 has 13 amino acids. The DNA of the CDR3 is TGTGCCTGGAGACCGGGGGATTACGATGGCTACACCTTC. This codes for CAWRPGDYDGYTF. The entire variable domain, with the rest obtained from reference TRBV30 and TRBJ1-2, is as follows: SQTIHQWPATLVQPVGSPLSLECTVEGTSNPNLYWYRQAAGRGLQLLFYSVGIGQISSEVPQNLSASRPQDRQFILSSKKLLLSDSGFYLCAWRPGDYDGYTFGSGTRLTVV.

The chain employs TRBV28 and TRBJ1-5; D is ambiguous. The CDR3 sequence is 15 residues long. The germline CDR1 and CDR2 sequences are MDHEN and SYDVKM. Trimming left V 5 bases short and J 0 bases short, with 11 bases between. The CDR3 is CASSPDTYSNQPQHF. CDR3 coding DNA: TGTGCCAGCAGTCCTGACACCTATAGCAATCAGCCCCAGCATTTT. Using reference TRBV28 and TRBJ1-5 for the parts outside the CDR3, the full variable domain is DVKVTQSSRYLVKRTGEKVFLECVQDMDHENMFWYRQDPGLGLRLIYFSYDVKMKEKGDIPEGYSVSREKKERFSLILESASTNQTSMYLCASSPDTYSNQPQHFGDGTRLSIL.

The chain combines TRBV11-3 with TRBJ2-5, with D unresolved. This CDR3 contains 13 residues. V lost 3 bases and J 2 bases, leaving 7 bases between the germline ends. Germline assignment: CDR1 SGHNT and CDR2 YENEEA. For the CDR3, the DNA is TGTGCCAGCAGCTTCAGGCAGCAAGAGACCCAGTACTTC. Translation: CASSFRQQETQYF.